This T cell receptor (beta chain) derives from a study of blood T cells in healthy people across ages. The second PCR ran about 6 to 12 cycles with a sample-barcoded 5' primer and J-beta primers. TCRdb re-analysed the 5' RACE reads in MiXCR, keeping a single row per CDR3 protein. In the table there are around 670,000 distinct CDR3 sequences, less than 35% of which are singletons. Findings of the study overall: Age advanced and TCR beta diversity per million T cells fell, roughly linearly. Shifts in expanded clonotypes may have been confounded by donor CMV status, which was unknown.

V was pared by 3 bases and J by 4 bases, with 9 bases between. Germline V gene lookup returns CDR1 MGHRA and CDR2 YSYEKL. CDR3 size: 13 residues. Details on this clonotype: Its cognate antigen is unknown.

The sequencing input was blood. The origin of this receptor is a woman older than 75 in good health. This chain links TRBV4-1 with TRBJ2-5; TRBD1 might be the D (5 bases). CDR3 sequence (DNA): TGCGCCAGCAGCCACTGGGGCCGAGAGACCCAGTACTTC. Protein sequence: CASSHWGRETQYF.